Listed below are T cell receptor beta chains from one sample, sequenced in a study of blood T cell dynamics during melanoma immunotherapy. Method: immunoSEQ multiplex PCR; TCRdb's copy keeps in-frame clones and lacks some. Here the sample spans approximately 22,000 clones, around 85% being singletons. The source was blood, collected from a patient treated with checkpoint blockade. The receptors were sampled from a human donor with melanoma. Each CDR3 is given with its conserved first and last residue.

v_call: TRBV29-1
j_call: TRBJ2-7
cdr3_aa: CSVAGTSGSVYEQYF

v_call: TRBV9
j_call: TRBJ2-1
cdr3_aa: CASSVEASEREQFF

v_call: TRBV6-5
j_call: TRBJ1-1
cdr3_aa: CASSYSAGNTEAFF

v_call: TRBV14
j_call: TRBJ2-5
cdr3_aa: CASSQVGSGRLETQYF

v_call: TRBV18
j_call: TRBJ2-5
cdr3_aa: CASSPPMFRETQYF

v_call: TRBV7-7
j_call: TRBJ2-2
cdr3_aa: CASSSGQGAGGELFF

v_call: TRBV6-1
j_call: TRBJ2-1
cdr3_aa: CASKTLAGYYNEQFF

v_call: TRBV5-5
j_call: TRBJ1-2
cdr3_aa: CASSFLYGYGYTF

v_call: TRBV7-6
j_call: TRBJ2-3
cdr3_aa: CASSLTTGRSTDTQYF

v_call: TRBV28
j_call: TRBJ1-2
cdr3_aa: CASRATGTGRGYTF

v_call: TRBV5-1
j_call: TRBJ1-1
cdr3_aa: CASSFYEGTEAFF

v_call: TRBV5-5
j_call: TRBJ2-2
cdr3_aa: CASSLVIAGANTGELFF

v_call: TRBV6-1
j_call: TRBJ1-5
cdr3_aa: CASSEGQGYQPQHF

v_call: TRBV5-1
j_call: TRBJ2-7
cdr3_aa: CASRTSGSYEQYF

v_call: TRBV2
j_call: TRBJ2-1
cdr3_aa: CASSRSGGSYNEQFF